One T cell receptor beta chain is described in this entry. The data belong to a study of blood T cell repertoires in COVID-19. Sequencing was performed with immunoSEQ multiplex PCR; in TCRdb, only in-frame clones are kept and a portion is missing. The table includes nearly 350,000 clones, 90% to 95% detected once. The CDR3 consists of 15 residues. CDR1 and CDR2 from the germline V gene are MNHEY and SMNVEV (reference sequence). Between the trimmed V and J ends, which lost 5 bases and 4 bases, there was a span of 18 bases. The clonotype was recovered from a woman between 18 and 30 years old who had recovered from COVID-19. The chain joins TRBV27 to TRBJ2-7; D may be TRBD1 (5 bases). The sample was peripheral blood. The CDR3 nucleotides read TGTGCCAGCAGTCGATTTTGGGGCGGAGCTTACGAGCAGTACGTC. Translation: CASSRFWGGAYEQYV.